The following is a T cell receptor beta chain sequence with its context. Its matching antigen is unknown. Sequenced by immunoSEQ multiplex PCR; TCRdb stores in-frame clones only, minus some. This repertoire shows roughly 810,000 clones, about 97% found once; its top ten account for around 0.21%. This sample was included in a study of shared clonotypes between healthy human individuals. Study as a whole: Participating donors consisted of two women and a few men aged 18 to 49. Each donor's CD8 memory used one plate, CD8 naive two, each CD4 subset three. Whole-study findings and limits: Several donors shared approximately 5% of their naive CD4 clonotypes. Generation probability values for non-shared clonotypes were lower than those for clonotypes shared by all four donors.

This CDR3 has 13 amino acids. Germline loops: CDR1 SEHNR, CDR2 FQNEAQ (reference sequence). V gave up 3 bases and J gave up 4 bases, with 10 bases separating them. The naive CD8 subset, CD45RO-negative cells positively selected for CCR7, excluded terminally differentiated effector memory CD45RA+ cells. The specimen was naive CD8+ T cells sorted from blood. The clonotype was recovered from a man younger than 45 in good health. The chain links TRBV7-9 to TRBJ2-7; no definite D call. The CDR3 is CASSFIPGYEQYF. The CDR3 coding sequence is TGTGCCAGCAGCTTCATCCCCGGGTACGAGCAGTACTTC.